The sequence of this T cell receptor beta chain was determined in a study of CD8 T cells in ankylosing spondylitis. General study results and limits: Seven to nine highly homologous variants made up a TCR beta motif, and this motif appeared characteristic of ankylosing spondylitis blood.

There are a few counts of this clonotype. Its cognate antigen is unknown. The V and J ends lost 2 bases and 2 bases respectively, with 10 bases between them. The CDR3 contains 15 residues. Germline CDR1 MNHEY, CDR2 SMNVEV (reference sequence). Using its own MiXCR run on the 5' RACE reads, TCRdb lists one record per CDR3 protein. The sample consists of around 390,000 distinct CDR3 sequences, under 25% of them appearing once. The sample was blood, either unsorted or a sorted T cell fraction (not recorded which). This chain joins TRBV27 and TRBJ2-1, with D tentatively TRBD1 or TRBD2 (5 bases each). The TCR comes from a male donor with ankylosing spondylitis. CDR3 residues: CASSLVGVTYNEQFF. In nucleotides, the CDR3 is TGTGCCAGCAGTTTAGTGGGGGTCACCTACAATGAGCAGTTCTTC.